The 7 T cell receptor beta chains presented below share a single source sample, sequenced in a study of regulatory T cells in long-lasting Graves disease. PBMCs provided the RNA from which the TCR library was made. TCRdb redid the calling of the reads with MiXCR, one entry per CDR3 protein. Seen here are about 2,000 distinct CDR3 sequences, approximately 58% observed once, and the top ten hold 6.9%. The specimen comprised peripheral blood mononuclear cells (PBMCs), sampled with antithyroid drug treatment, in newly diagnosed or persistent Graves disease (not recorded which). All receptors derive from a human donor with Graves disease.

The V gene is TRBV6-6, the J gene TRBJ1-5; 7 nucleotides align to TRBD1. The CDR3 extends over 14 amino acids. Trimming removed 8 bases from V and 3 bases from J; junction bases left unmatched: 7. CDR1 is MNHNY, CDR2 SVGAGI, per germline (reference sequence). Written as DNA, the CDR3 is TGTGCCAGCGTGACAGGGCTAAACAATCAGCCCCAGCATTTT. As protein: CASVTGLNNQPQHF.

Written as DNA, the CDR3 is TGTGCCACCAGCACGTACGACAGGACCTACGAGCAGTACTTC. It is translated as CATSTYDRTYEQYF. The V call is TRBV15, the J call TRBJ2-7; tentatively, D is TRBD1 (6 bases). Deletions cut 4 bases from V and 2 bases from J, with 12 bases between. CDR3 size: 14 residues. CDR1 LNHNV and CDR2 YYDKDF come from the germline V gene (reference sequence).

In this sample, this clonotype turned up a few times. In DNA form, the CDR3 reads TGTGCCAGCAGCTTAGCCAATCAGCCCCAGCATTTT. Its translation is CASSLANQPQHF. The V call is TRBV7-2, the J call TRBJ1-5; D uncertain. The CDR3 contains 12 residues. Germline V gives CDR1 SGHTA, CDR2 FQGNSA. Trimming shortened V by 0 bases and J by 3 bases, and 0 bases separated the two germline ends.

The chain recombines TRBV7-2 with TRBJ2-3; the match to TRBD2 covers 11 bases. This CDR3 region has 21 residues. CDR1 and CDR2 from the germline V gene are SGHTA and FQGNSA. V dropped 3 bases and J dropped 6; count of bases not matched to a gene: 23. Here the CDR3 reads CASSFDPTSGAPTRFTDTQYF. CDR3 in DNA: TGTGCCAGCAGCTTCGACCCGACTAGCGGGGCGCCCACCCGTTTCACGGATACGCAGTATTTT.

The CDR3 spells CASSFRRGGSTDTQYF. In nucleotides, the CDR3 is TGTGCCAGCAGCTTTCGTCGGGGGGGCTCCACAGATACGCAGTATTTT. The chain recombines TRBV7-2 with TRBJ2-3; 8 bases match TRBD2. The CDR3 has 16 amino acids. Germline values: CDR1 SGHTA, CDR2 FQGNSA. The trim removed 3 bases at V and 2 bases at J, leaving 7 bases unmatched.

In its sample, this clonotype was seen a few times. The rearrangement links TRBV9 to TRBJ1-6, with D uncertain. The CDR3 sequence is 17 residues long. The V end was cut by 0 bases, the J end by 9 bases, with 19 bases between. Germline assignment: CDR1 SGDLS and CDR2 YYNGEE. Written as DNA, the CDR3 is TGTGCCAGCAGCGTAGAACCACAATTGGACCCAAGTTCACCCCTCCACTTT. Residues: CASSVEPQLDPSSPLHF.

V gene TRBV24-1 combines with J gene TRBJ1-6, with 7 positions matching TRBD1. CDR1 and CDR2 (germline): KGHDR, SFDVKD. Losses at the gene ends were 12 bases for V and 9 bases for J; bases not matched to a gene: 10. This CDR3 has 13 amino acids. The CDR3 protein is CASQGGRASPLHF. The CDR3 DNA reads as TGTGCCTCCCAGGGGGGGCGAGCTTCACCCCTCCACTTT.